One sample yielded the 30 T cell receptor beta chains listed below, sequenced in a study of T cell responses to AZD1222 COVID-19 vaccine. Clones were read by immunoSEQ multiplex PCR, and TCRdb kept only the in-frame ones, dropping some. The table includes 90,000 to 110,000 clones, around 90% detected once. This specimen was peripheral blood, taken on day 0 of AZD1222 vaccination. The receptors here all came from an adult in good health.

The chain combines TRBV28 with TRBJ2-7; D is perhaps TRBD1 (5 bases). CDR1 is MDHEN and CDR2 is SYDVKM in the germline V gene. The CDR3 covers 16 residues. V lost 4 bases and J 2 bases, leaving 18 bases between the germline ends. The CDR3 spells CASSSQRGLLAYEQYF. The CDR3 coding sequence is TGTGCCAGCAGTTCCCAAAGGGGATTGTTAGCCTACGAGCAGTACTTC.

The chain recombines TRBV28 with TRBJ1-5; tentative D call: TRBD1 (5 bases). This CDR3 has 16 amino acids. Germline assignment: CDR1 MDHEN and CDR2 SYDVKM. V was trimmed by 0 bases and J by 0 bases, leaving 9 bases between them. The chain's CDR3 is CASSLWAGDSNQPQHF. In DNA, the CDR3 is TGTGCCAGCAGTTTATGGGCGGGGGATAGCAATCAGCCCCAGCATTTT.

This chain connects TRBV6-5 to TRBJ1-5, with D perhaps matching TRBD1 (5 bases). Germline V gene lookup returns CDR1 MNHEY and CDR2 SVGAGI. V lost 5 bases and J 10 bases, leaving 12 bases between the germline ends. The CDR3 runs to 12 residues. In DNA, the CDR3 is TGTGCCAGCAGTCAGTCGCGGGGCCCCCAGCATTTT. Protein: CASSQSRGPQHF.

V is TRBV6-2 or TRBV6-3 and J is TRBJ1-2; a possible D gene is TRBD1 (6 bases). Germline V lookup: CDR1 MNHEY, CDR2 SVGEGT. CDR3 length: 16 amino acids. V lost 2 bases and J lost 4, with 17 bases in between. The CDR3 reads CASSYPSGAGVYGYTF. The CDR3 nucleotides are TGTGCCAGCAGTTACCCCTCCGGAGCAGGGGTCTATGGCTACACCTTC.

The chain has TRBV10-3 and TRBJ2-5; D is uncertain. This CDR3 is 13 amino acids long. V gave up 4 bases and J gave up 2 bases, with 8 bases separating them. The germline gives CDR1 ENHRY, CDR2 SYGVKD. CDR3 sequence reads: CAISATRQETQYF. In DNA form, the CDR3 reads TGTGCCATCAGTGCTACCAGGCAAGAGACCCAGTACTTC.

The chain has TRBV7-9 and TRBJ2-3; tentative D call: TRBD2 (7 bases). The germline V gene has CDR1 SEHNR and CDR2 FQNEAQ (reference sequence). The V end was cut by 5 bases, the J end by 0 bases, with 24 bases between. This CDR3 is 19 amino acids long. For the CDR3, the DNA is TGTGCCAGCAGCCCCCTTGATAGGGCGGGGGCCCCTAGCACAGATACGCAGTATTTT. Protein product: CASSPLDRAGAPSTDTQYF.

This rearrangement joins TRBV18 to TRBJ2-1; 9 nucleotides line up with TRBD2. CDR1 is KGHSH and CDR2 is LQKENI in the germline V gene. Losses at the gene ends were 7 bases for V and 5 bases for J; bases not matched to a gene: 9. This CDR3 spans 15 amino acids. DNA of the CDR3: TGTGCCAGCTACCCCGGGACTAGCAGAAACAATGAGCAGTTCTTC. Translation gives CASYPGTSRNNEQFF.

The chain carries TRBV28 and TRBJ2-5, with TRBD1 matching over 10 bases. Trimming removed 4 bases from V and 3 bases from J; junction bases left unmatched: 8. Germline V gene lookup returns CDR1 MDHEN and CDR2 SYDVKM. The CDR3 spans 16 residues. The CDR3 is CASSSLGDRGKETQYF. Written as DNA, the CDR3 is TGTGCCAGCAGTTCCCTAGGGGACAGGGGAAAAGAGACCCAGTACTTC.

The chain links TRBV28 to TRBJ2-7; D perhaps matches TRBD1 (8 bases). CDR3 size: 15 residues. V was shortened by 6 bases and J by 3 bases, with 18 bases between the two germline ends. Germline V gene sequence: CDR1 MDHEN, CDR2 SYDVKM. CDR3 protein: CASRPSQGGGYEQYF. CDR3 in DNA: TGTGCCAGCAGGCCGTCACAGGGGGGGGGCTACGAGCAGTACTTC. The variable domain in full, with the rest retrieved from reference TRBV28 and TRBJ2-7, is DVKVTQSSRYLVKRTGEKVFLECVQDMDHENMFWYRQDPGLGLRLIYFSYDVKMKEKGDIPEGYSVSREKKERFSLILESASTNQTSMYLCASRPSQGGGYEQYFGPGTRLTVT.

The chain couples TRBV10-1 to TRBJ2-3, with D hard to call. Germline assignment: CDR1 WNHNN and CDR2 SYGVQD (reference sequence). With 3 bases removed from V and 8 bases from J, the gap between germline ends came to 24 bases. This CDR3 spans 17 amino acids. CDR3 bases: TGCGCCAGCAGTGATTTACAAGGTGTACGAGATCCGGGTACGCAGTATTTT. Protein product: CASSDLQGVRDPGTQYF.

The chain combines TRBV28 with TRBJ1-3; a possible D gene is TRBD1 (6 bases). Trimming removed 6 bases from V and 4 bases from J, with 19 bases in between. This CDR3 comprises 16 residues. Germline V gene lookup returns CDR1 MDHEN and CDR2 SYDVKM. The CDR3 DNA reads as TGTGCCAGCAGCCCTCAGCGGGGGCAGCCCGGAAACACCATATATTTT. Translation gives CASSPQRGQPGNTIYF.

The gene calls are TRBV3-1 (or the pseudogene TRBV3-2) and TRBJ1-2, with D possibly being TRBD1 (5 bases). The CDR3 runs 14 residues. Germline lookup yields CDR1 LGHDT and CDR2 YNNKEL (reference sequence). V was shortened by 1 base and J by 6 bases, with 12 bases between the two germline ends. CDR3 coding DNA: TGTGCCAGCAGCCAAGTCGGGGGACCGGATGGCTACACCTTC. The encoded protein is CASSQVGGPDGYTF.

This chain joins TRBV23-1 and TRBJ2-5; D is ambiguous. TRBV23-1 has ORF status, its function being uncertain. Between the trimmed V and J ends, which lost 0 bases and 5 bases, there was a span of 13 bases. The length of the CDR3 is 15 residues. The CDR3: CASSQSARSGETQYF. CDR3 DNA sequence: TGCGCCAGCAGTCAATCAGCCCGAAGTGGGGAGACCCAGTACTTC.

This chain's CDR3 is CASSRQPPSGANVLTF. CDR3 sequence (DNA): TGTGCCAGCAGTCGTCAGCCCCCTTCTGGGGCCAACGTCCTGACTTTC. This rearrangement joins TRBV27 to TRBJ2-6, with D uncertain. Germline CDR1 MNHEY, CDR2 SMNVEV (reference sequence). This CDR3 has 16 amino acids. V lost 5 bases and J lost 1, with 12 bases in between.

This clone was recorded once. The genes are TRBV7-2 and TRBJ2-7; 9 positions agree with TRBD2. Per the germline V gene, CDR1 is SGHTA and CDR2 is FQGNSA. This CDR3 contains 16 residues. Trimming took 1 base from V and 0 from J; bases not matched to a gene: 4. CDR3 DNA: TGTGCCAGCAGCTTAGATCGGCGGGGGGGCTCCTACGAGCAGTACTTC. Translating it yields CASSLDRRGGSYEQYF.

The CDR3 loop is CASSKEGKGWANTEAFF. The CDR3 DNA sequence: TGTGCCAGCAGCAAAGAAGGGAAGGGGTGGGCTAACACTGAAGCTTTCTTT. The chain joins TRBV21-1 to TRBJ1-1; TRBD1 is the table's D call and was not checked against the DNA. TRBV21-1 is a pseudogene. The CDR3 is 17 residues long.

The chain's CDR3 is CASSLLGRSGANVLTF. CDR3 sequence (DNA): TGTGCCAGCAGCCTACTAGGTAGGTCTGGGGCCAACGTCCTGACTTTC. The V gene is TRBV4-2, the J gene TRBJ2-6, with D possibly matching TRBD2 (5 bases). The CDR3 has 16 residues. Germline V gene data show CDR1 as LGHNA and CDR2 as YNFKEQ. The V and J ends lost 4 bases and 1 base respectively, with 11 bases between them.

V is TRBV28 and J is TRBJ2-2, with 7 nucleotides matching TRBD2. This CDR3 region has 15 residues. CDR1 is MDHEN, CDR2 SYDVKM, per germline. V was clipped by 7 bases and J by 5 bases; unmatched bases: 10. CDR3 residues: CASTRRTRQTGELFF. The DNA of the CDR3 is TGTGCCAGCACTCGACGGACTAGACAGACCGGGGAGCTGTTTTTT.

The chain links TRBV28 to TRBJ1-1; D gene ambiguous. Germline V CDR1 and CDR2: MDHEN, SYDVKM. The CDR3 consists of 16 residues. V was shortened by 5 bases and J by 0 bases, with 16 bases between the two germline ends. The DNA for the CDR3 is TGTGCCAGCAGTCCTTTAAAGCGGGGAATGAACACTGAAGCTTTCTTT. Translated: CASSPLKRGMNTEAFF.

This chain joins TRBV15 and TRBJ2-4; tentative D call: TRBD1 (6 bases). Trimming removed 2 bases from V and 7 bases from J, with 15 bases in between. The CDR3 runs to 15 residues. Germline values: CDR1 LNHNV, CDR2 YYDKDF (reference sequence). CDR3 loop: CATSRLGQYFNIQYF. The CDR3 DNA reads TGTGCCACCAGCAGACTCGGACAGTATTTTAACATTCAGTACTTC.

CDR3 coding DNA: TGTGCCAGCAGCCCACCTGGGGGGCAGGACATTCAGTACTTC. This encodes CASSPPGGQDIQYF. The genes are TRBV7-2 and TRBJ2-4, with D possibly called TRBD1 or TRBD2 (6 bases each). V was cut by 5 bases and J by 8 bases, with 16 bases left in between. Germline CDR1 reads SGHTA; CDR2 reads FQGNSA. CDR3 size: 14 residues.

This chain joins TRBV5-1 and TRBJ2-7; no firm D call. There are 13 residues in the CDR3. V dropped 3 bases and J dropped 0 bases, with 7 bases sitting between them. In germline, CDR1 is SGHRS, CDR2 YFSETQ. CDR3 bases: TGCGCCAGCAGCTCCTTTAACTCCTACGAGCAGTACTTC. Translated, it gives CASSSFNSYEQYF.

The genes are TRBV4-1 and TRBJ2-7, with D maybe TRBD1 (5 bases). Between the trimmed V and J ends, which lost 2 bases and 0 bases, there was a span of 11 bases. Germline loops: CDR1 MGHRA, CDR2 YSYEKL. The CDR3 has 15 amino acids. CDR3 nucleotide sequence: TGCGCCAGCAGCCAATTGGACAACCCCTCCTACGAGCAGTACTTC. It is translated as CASSQLDNPSYEQYF.

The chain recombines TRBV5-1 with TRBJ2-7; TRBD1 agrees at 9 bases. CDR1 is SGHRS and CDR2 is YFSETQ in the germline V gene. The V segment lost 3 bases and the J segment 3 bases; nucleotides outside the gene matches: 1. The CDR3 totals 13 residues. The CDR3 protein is CASSWGQGYEQYF. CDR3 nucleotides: TGCGCCAGCAGCTGGGGACAGGGCTACGAGCAGTACTTC.

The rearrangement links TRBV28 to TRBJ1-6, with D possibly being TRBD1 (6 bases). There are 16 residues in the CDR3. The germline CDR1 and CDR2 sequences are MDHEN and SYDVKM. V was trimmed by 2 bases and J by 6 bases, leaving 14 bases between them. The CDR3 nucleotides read TGTGCCAGCAGTTTAATGAAAGGGACACTTAATTCACCCCTCCACTTT. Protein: CASSLMKGTLNSPLHF.

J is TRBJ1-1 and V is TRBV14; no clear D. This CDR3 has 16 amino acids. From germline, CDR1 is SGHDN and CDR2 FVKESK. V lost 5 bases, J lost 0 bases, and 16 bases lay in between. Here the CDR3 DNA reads TGTGCCAGCAGCTCTAGGAAAATATCAATGAACACTGAAGCTTTCTTT. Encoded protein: CASSSRKISMNTEAFF.

CDR3 bases: TGTGCCATCAGTGACGGACAGTATAATTCACCCCTCCACTTT. It encodes CAISDGQYNSPLHF. This chain joins TRBV10-3 and TRBJ1-6; possibly TRBD1 for D (6 bases). The CDR3 spans 14 residues. Trimming stripped 3 bases from V and 4 bases from J, with 7 bases between. The V gene's germline CDR1 is ENHRY and CDR2 SYGVKD.

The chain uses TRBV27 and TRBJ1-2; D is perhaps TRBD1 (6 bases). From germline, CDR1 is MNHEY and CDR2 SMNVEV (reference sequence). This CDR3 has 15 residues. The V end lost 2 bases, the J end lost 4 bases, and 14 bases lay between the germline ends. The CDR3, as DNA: TGTGCCAGCAGTTTAGTCGGGGGGCGCTTCTATGGCTACACCTTC. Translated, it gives CASSLVGGRFYGYTF.

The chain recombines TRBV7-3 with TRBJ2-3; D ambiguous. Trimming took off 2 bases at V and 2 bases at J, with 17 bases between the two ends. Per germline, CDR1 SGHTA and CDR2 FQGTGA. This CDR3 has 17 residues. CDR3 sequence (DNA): TGTGCCAGCAGCTTAGGGCGTCGGCTTAGCCCCACAGATACGCAGTATTTT. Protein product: CASSLGRRLSPTDTQYF.

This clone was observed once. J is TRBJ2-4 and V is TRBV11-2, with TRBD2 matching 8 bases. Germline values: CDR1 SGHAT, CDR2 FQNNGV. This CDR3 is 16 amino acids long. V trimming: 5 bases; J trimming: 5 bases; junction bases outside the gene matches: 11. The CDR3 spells CASSPVSGGDQNIQYF. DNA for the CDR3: TGTGCCAGCAGCCCCGTTTCGGGGGGGGACCAAAACATTCAGTACTTC.